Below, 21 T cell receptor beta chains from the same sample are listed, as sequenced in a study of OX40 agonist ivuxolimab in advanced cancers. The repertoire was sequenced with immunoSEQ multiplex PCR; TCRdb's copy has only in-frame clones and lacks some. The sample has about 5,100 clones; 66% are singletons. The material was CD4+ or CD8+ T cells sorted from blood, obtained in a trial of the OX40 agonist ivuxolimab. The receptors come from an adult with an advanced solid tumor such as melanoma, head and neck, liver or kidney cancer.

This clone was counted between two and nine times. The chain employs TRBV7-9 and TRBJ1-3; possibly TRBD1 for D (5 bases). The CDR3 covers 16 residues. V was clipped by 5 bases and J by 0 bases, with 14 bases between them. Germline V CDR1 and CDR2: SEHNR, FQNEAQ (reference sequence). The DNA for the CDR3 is TGTGCCAGCAGCAACATACGGGGGGACTCTGGAAACACCATATATTTT. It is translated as CASSNIRGDSGNTIYF.

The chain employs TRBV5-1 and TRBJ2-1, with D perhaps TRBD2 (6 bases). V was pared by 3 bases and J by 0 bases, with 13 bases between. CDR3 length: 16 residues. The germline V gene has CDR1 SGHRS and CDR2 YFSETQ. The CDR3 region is CASSSQGLSSYNEQFF. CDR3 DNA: TGCGCCAGCAGCTCCCAGGGACTGAGCTCCTACAATGAGCAGTTCTTC.

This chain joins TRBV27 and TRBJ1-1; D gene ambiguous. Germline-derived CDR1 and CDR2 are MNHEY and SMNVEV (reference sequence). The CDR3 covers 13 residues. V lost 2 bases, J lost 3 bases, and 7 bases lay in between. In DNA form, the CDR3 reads TGTGCCAGCAGTTTAAGGCGGGACACTGAAGCTTTCTTT. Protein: CASSLRRDTEAFF.

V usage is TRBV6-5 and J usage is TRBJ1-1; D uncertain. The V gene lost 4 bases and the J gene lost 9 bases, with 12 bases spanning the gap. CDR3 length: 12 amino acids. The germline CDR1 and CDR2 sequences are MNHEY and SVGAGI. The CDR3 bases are TGTGCCAGCAGTTCCCAAGAGGGAAAAGCTTTCTTT. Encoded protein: CASSSQEGKAFF.

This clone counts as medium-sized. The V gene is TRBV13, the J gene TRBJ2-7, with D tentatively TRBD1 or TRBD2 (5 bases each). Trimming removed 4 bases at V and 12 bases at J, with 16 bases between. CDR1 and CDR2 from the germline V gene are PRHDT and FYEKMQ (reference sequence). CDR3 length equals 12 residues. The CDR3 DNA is TGTGCCAGCAGCTCCCTGAACGGGGCGATGTACTTC. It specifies CASSSLNGAMYF.

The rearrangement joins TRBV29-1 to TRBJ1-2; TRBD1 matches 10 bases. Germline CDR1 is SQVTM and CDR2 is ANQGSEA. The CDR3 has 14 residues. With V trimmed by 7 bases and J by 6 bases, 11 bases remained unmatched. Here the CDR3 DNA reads TGCAGCGCCATACCGACAGGGGGCGCAAATGGCTACACCTTC. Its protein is CSAIPTGGANGYTF.

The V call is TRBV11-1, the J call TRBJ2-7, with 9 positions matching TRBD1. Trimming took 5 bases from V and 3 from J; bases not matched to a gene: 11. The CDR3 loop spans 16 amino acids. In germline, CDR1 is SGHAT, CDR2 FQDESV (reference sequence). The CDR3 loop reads CASSPLPGQGSYEQYF. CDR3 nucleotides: TGTGCCAGCAGCCCCCTCCCCGGACAGGGGAGCTACGAGCAGTACTTC.

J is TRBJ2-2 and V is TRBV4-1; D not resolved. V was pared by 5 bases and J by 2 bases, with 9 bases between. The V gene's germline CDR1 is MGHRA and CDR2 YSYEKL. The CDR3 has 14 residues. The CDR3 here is CASSMAANTGELFF. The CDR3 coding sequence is TGCGCCAGCAGCATGGCAGCAAACACCGGGGAGCTGTTTTTT.

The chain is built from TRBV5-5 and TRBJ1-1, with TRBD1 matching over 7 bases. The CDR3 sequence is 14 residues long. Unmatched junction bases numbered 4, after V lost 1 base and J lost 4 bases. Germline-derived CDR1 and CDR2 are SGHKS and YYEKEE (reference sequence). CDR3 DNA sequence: TGTGCCAGCAGCTTGTGGGACAGTGTCACTGAAGCTTTCTTT. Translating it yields CASSLWDSVTEAFF.

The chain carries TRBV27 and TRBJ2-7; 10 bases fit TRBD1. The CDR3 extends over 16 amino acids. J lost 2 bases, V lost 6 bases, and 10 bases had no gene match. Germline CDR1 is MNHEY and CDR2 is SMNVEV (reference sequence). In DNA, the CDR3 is TGTGCCAGCAGGAGAGGGACAGGGGCCTCAACCTACGAGCAGTACTTC. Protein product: CASRRGTGASTYEQYF.

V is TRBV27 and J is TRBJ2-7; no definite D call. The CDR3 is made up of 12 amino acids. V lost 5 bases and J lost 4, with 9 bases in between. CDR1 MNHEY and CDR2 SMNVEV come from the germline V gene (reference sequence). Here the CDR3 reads CASSRAGYEQYF. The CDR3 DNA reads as TGTGCCAGCAGTCGGGCCGGGTACGAGCAGTACTTC.

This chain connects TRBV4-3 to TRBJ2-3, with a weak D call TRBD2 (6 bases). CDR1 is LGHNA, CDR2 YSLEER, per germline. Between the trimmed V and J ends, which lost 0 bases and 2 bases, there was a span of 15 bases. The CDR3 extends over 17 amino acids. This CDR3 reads CASSQDKYGGLTDTQYF. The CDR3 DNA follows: TGCGCCAGCAGCCAAGATAAATACGGGGGTCTCACAGATACGCAGTATTTT.

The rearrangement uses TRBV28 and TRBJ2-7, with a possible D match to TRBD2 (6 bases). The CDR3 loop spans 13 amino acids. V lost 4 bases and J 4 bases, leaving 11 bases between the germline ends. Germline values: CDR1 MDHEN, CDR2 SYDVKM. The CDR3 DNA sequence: TGTGCCAGCAGTTCAGCAGGAGGGTACGAGCAGTACTTC. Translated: CASSSAGGYEQYF.

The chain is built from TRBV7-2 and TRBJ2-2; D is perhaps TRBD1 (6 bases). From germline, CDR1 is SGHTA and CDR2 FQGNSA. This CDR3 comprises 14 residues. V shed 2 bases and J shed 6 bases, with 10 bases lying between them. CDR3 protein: CASSLIQGSGELFF. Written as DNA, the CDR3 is TGTGCCAGCAGCTTAATTCAGGGGTCCGGGGAGCTGTTTTTT.

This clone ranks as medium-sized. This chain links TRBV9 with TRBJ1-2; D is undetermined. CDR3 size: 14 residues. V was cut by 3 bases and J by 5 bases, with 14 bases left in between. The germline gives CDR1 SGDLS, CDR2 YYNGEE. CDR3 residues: CASSARAVDYGYTF. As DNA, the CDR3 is TGTGCCAGCAGCGCTCGGGCGGTGGATTATGGCTACACCTTC.

This chain's CDR3 is CASARGTEQYF. DNA of the CDR3: TGTGCCAGCGCTAGAGGGACAGAGCAGTATTTT. This chain uses TRBV28 with TRBJ2-3; 7 nucleotides align to TRBD1. The CDR3 is 11 residues long. V lost 8 bases, J lost 11 bases, and 7 bases stayed unmatched. Germline lookup yields CDR1 MDHEN and CDR2 SYDVKM.

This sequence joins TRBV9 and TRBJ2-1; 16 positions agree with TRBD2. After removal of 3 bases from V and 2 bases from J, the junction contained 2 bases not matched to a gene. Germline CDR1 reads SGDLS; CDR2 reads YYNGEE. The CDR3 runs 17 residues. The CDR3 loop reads CASSAGTSGGAYNEQFF. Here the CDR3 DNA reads TGTGCCAGCAGCGCTGGGACTAGCGGGGGGGCCTACAATGAGCAGTTCTTC. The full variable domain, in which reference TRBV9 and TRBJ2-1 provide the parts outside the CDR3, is DSGVTQTPKHLITATGQRVTLRCSPRSGDLSVYWYQQSLDQGLQFLIQYYNGEERAKGNILERFSAQQFPDLHSELNLSSLELGDSALYFCASSAGTSGGAYNEQFFGPGTRLTVL.

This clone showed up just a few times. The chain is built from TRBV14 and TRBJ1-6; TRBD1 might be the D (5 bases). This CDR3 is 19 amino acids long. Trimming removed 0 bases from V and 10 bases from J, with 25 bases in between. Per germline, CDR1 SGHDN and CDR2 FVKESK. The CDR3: CASSQERFPPGGYHSPLHF. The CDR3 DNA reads TGTGCCAGCAGCCAAGAACGGTTTCCGCCTGGGGGGTATCACTCACCCCTCCACTTT.

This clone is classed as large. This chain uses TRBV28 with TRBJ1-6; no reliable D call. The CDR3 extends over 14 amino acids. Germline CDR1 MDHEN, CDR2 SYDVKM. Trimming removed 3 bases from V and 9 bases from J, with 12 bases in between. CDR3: CASSLGIFGSPLHF. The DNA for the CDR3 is TGTGCCAGCAGTTTGGGGATCTTTGGTTCACCCCTCCACTTT.

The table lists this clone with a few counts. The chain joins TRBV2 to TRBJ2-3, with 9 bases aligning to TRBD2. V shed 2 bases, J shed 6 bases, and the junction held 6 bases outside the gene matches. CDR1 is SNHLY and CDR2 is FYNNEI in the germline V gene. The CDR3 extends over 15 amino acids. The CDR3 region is CASSEWRGGGDTQYF. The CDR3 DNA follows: TGTGCCAGCAGTGAATGGCGGGGGGGCGGTGATACGCAGTATTTT.

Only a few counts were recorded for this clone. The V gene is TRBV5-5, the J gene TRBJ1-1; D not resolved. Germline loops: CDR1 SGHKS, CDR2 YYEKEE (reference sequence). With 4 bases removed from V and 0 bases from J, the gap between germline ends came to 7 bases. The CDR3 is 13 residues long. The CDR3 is CASSRHMNTEAFF. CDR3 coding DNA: TGTGCCAGCAGCCGCCATATGAACACTGAAGCTTTCTTT.